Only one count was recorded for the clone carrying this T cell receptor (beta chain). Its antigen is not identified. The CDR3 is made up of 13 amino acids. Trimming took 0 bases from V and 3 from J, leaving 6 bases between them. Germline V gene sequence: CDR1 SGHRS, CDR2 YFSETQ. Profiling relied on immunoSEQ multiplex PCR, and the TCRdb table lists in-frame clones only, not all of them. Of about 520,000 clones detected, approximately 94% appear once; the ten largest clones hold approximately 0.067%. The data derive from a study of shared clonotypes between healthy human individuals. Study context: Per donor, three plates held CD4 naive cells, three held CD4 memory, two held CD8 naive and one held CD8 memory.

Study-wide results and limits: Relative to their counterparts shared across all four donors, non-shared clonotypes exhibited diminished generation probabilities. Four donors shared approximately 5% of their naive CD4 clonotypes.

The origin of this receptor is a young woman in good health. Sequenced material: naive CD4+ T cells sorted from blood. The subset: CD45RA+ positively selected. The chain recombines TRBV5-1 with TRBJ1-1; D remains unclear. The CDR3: CASSLGADTEAFF. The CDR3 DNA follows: TGCGCCAGCAGCTTGGGTGCGGACACTGAAGCTTTCTTT.